This T cell receptor (beta chain) comes out of a study of T cell responses to AZD1222 COVID-19 vaccine. With regard to this clone: Antigen unknown.

J was trimmed by 7 bases and V by 2 bases; bases with no gene match: 9. Per germline, CDR1 SGDLS and CDR2 YYNGEE. The CDR3 loop spans 16 amino acids. The data were produced by immunoSEQ multiplex PCR, yet TCRdb's version contains in-frame clones alone and is incomplete. The table records 100,000 to 150,000 clones, 85% to 90% of them present only once. Study-wide results and caveats: Vaccine-associated CD4 TCRs ranged over spike, dominating at 160-218 and 743-854. A rise in Spike-specific TCR breadth and depth followed two AZD1222 doses.

Specimen: peripheral blood, collected 28 days after the second AZD1222 dose. The chain links TRBV9 to TRBJ1-4, with TRBD1 matching over 9 bases. The TCR originated in an adult who received the AZD1222 COVID-19 vaccine. CDR3 sequence: CASSVQQGAPSEKLFF. DNA of the CDR3: TGTGCCAGCAGCGTGCAACAGGGGGCGCCTAGTGAAAAACTGTTTTTT.